What follows are 17 T cell receptor beta chains derived from one specimen sequenced in a study of blood T cell repertoires in COVID-19 (TCRdb year 2020). Library construction relied on the immunoSEQ multiplex PCR assay. As stored in TCRdb, this immuneACCESS dataset retains in-frame rearrangements with V and J assigned. A fraction of the clones does not appear; measured against another copy, unresolved V genes explain less than half of the discrepancy, and the remainder lacks a known reason. The sample records about 200,000 clones, 75% to 90% of which are singletons. The ten biggest clones cover 5.1% of the sample. Sequenced input: peripheral blood. All receptors derive from a human donor in a cohort sampled during active COVID-19.

This clone was seen a single time. The gene calls are TRBV12-5 and TRBJ1-1; TRBD1 matches 8 bases. Germline CDR1 and CDR2: LGHNT and FRNRAP. The junction had 2 bases not matched to a gene; V was cut back by 6 bases and J by 5 bases. This CDR3 is built from 12 residues. CDR3 amino acids: CASGRGRTEAFF. As DNA, the CDR3 is TGTGCTAGTGGCAGGGGGCGGACTGAAGCTTTCTTT.

The V gene is TRBV7-6, the J gene TRBJ2-7, with 10 bases fitting TRBD1. This CDR3 is built from 16 residues. Trimming took 5 bases from V and 2 from J; bases not matched to a gene: 9. CDR1 and CDR2 from the germline V gene are SGHVS and FNYEAQ. CDR3: CASSLDRGRFPYEQYF. CDR3 sequence (DNA): TGTGCCAGCAGCCTTGACAGGGGGCGCTTTCCCTACGAGCAGTACTTC.

This rearrangement joins TRBV5-4 to TRBJ1-5; the match to TRBD1 covers 9 bases. Germline CDR1 is SGHNT and CDR2 is YYREEE (reference sequence). Trimming removed 1 base from V and 4 bases from J; junction bases left unmatched: 6. The CDR3 has 16 amino acids. The CDR3 is CASSLLSGTGNQPQHF. The CDR3 coding sequence is TGTGCCAGCAGCTTGTTATCCGGGACAGGGAATCAGCCCCAGCATTTT.

The genes are TRBV7-6 and TRBJ2-1; 8 positions match TRBD2. V was clipped by 5 bases and J by 2 bases; unmatched bases: 5. In germline, CDR1 is SGHVS, CDR2 FNYEAQ. This CDR3 is built from 15 residues. The CDR3 DNA reads TGTGCCAGCAGCCCGGGACTAGGGACCTACAATGAGCAGTTCTTC. The encoded protein is CASSPGLGTYNEQFF.

The V gene is TRBV28, the J gene TRBJ1-6, with D possibly TRBD1 on 6 matching bases. Trimming removed 6 bases at V and 1 base at J, with 10 bases between. This CDR3 spans 15 amino acids. Germline V CDR1 and CDR2: MDHEN, SYDVKM. DNA for the CDR3: TGTGCCAGCAGAGCAGGGGCATCCTATAATTCACCCCTCCACTTT. Translating gives CASRAGASYNSPLHF.

This clone showed up just a few times. This chain links TRBV7-9 with TRBJ2-1; TRBD2 agrees at 7 bases. The germline V gene encodes CDR1 SEHNR and CDR2 FQNEAQ (reference sequence). V shed 4 bases, J shed 4 bases, and the junction held 13 bases outside the gene matches. The CDR3 loop spans 17 amino acids. The CDR3 region has the DNA TGTGCCAGCAGCTCGCCCGTCACTAGCGACCCTTACAATGAGCAGTTCTTC. It encodes CASSSPVTSDPYNEQFF.

The V gene is TRBV10-3, the J gene TRBJ2-1; 9 bases line up with TRBD2. Looked up from germline, CDR1 is ENHRY and CDR2 is SYGVKD. J gave up 3 bases and V 6 bases, and 6 bases lay outside the gene matches. This CDR3 comprises 15 residues. The CDR3 DNA sequence: TGTGCCATCAGCGTAGCGGGAGATCTCTACAATGAGCAGTTCTTC. Amino acids: CAISVAGDLYNEQFF.

The chain is built from TRBV7-2 and TRBJ2-5; D remains unclear. Trimming removed 3 bases at V and 5 bases at J, with 10 bases between. This CDR3 is built from 13 residues. Germline V lookup: CDR1 SGHTA, CDR2 FQGNSA. In DNA, the CDR3 is TGTGCCAGCAGCTTTGGGTTCGGGGAGACCCAGTACTTC. Its translation is CASSFGFGETQYF.

A word on this clone: The same CDR3 also results from other DNA sequences found in this sample. V usage is TRBV3-1 (or the pseudogene TRBV3-2) and J usage is TRBJ1-3, with D hard to call. CDR3 length equals 13 residues. Per germline, CDR1 LGHDT and CDR2 YNNKEL (reference sequence). V dropped 4 bases and J dropped 0 bases, with 4 bases sitting between them. This chain's CDR3 is CASSPSSGNTIYF. Written as DNA, the CDR3 is TGTGCCAGCAGCCCATCCTCTGGAAACACCATATATTTT.

The V and J genes are TRBV5-1 and TRBJ2-7; D remains ambiguous. Trimming stripped 6 bases from V and 5 bases from J, with 18 bases between. Germline CDR1 and CDR2: SGHRS and YFSETQ. The length of the CDR3 is 14 residues. The CDR3 reads CASTLYSGVDEQYF. The CDR3 DNA is TGCGCCAGCACGTTATACTCAGGCGTAGACGAGCAGTACTTC.

The gene calls are TRBV28 and TRBJ2-7; TRBD1 matches at 7 bases. V shed 3 bases, J shed 1 base, and the junction held 3 bases outside the gene matches. The CDR3 contains 14 residues. CDR1 and CDR2 (germline): MDHEN, SYDVKM. CDR3 amino acids: CASSLGTESYEQYF. CDR3 bases: TGTGCCAGCAGTTTGGGGACAGAGTCCTACGAGCAGTACTTC.

The rearrangement uses TRBV5-4 and TRBJ2-2; 10 bases map to TRBD2. Looked up from germline, CDR1 is SGHNT and CDR2 is YYREEE (reference sequence). This CDR3 has 15 amino acids. With 1 base clipped from V and 9 bases from J, the junction kept 6 bases outside the gene matches. DNA of the CDR3: TGTGCCAGCAGCTTGTCAGCGGGAGGGCCCCGGGAGCTGTTTTTT. This encodes CASSLSAGGPRELFF.

The chain couples TRBV28 to TRBJ2-7, with TRBD1 matching over 8 bases. J was trimmed by 9 bases and V by 1 base; bases with no gene match: 8. The CDR3 sequence is 14 residues long. CDR1 MDHEN and CDR2 SYDVKM come from the germline V gene. The CDR3 sequence: CASSLSAGGVGQYF. The CDR3 region has the DNA TGTGCCAGCAGTTTATCGGCAGGGGGCGTCGGGCAGTACTTC.

This chain connects TRBV3-1 (or the pseudogene TRBV3-2) to TRBJ1-2, with D tentatively TRBD1 (5 bases). The CDR3 consists of 15 residues. Germline assignment: CDR1 LGHDT and CDR2 YNNKEL (reference sequence). The V end lost 2 bases, the J end lost 6 bases, and 16 bases lay between the germline ends. The CDR3 is CASSQNLGGYDGYTF. In DNA form, the CDR3 reads TGTGCCAGCAGCCAAAACCTCGGGGGATACGATGGCTACACCTTC.

This rearrangement joins TRBV5-5 to TRBJ1-2; D is possibly TRBD1 (5 bases). This CDR3 is built from 15 residues. V lost 1 base and J lost 0, with 10 bases in between. Germline CDR1 SGHKS, CDR2 YYEKEE (reference sequence). CDR3 bases: TGTGCCAGCAGCTTGTTCTTGACAGCTAACTATGGCTACACCTTC. Residues: CASSLFLTANYGYTF.

The J gene is TRBJ2-5, the V gene TRBV5-4, with TRBD2 as a possible D gene (6 bases). This CDR3 has 15 amino acids. V lost 4 bases to trimming and J lost 1 base, with 14 bases between them. Looked up from germline, CDR1 is SGHNT and CDR2 is YYREEE (reference sequence). The CDR3 nucleotides read TGTGCCAGCAGCCTTAACACGGAGGGCCAAGAGACCCAGTACTTC. It yields the protein CASSLNTEGQETQYF.

The V call is TRBV30, the J call TRBJ1-2; D might be TRBD1 (6 bases). This CDR3 is built from 14 residues. The germline V gene encodes CDR1 GTSNPN and CDR2 SVGIG (reference sequence). Trimming removed 7 bases at V and 3 bases at J, with 18 bases between. In nucleotides, the CDR3 is TGTGCCTATCACCAGGGGATAGTTGACTATGGCTACACCTTC. This encodes CAYHQGIVDYGYTF.